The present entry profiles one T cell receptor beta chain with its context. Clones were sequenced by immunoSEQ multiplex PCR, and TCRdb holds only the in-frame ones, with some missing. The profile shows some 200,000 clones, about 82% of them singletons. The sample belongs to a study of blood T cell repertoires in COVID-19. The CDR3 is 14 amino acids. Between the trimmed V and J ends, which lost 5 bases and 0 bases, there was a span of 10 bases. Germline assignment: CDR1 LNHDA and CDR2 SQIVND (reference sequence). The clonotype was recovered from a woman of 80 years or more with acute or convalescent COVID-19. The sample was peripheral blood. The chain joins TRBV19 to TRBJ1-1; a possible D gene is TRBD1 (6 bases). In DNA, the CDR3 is TGTGCCAGTAGTTCGACAGGACTGAACACTGAAGCTTTCTTT. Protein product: CASSSTGLNTEAFF. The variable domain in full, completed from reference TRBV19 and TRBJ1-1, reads DGGITQSPKYLFRKEGQNVTLSCEQNLNHDAMYWYRQDPGQGLRLIYYSQIVNDFQKGDIAEGYSVSREKKESFPLTVTSAQKNPTAFYLCASSSTGLNTEAFFGQGTRLTVV.